A single sample gave rise to the 7 T cell receptor beta chains below, sequenced in a study of early T cells in non-severe SARS-CoV-2 infection. Each CDR3 protein gets one entry after TCRdb re-called the 5' RACE reads with MiXCR. This sample has approximately 83,000 distinct CDR3 sequences; roughly an eighth occur once, and the top ten carry 3% to 3.5%. The specimen was whole blood. These receptors all stem from an adult who was a healthcare worker with PCR-confirmed SARS-CoV-2 infection or an uninfected control (not recorded which).

This clonotype occurred many times. The CDR3 sequence is CASSYKGAYTGELFF. The CDR3, as DNA: TGTGCCAGCAGTTACAAGGGGGCCTACACCGGGGAGCTGTTTTTT. The rearrangement links TRBV6-5 to TRBJ2-2; 7 nucleotides match TRBD1. This CDR3 has 15 residues. V lost 2 bases, J lost 3 bases, and 3 bases stayed unmatched. Germline V gene lookup returns CDR1 MNHEY and CDR2 SVGAGI.

This clonotype was seen a few times. V gene TRBV12-3 or TRBV12-4 combines with J gene TRBJ2-2; no firm D call. This CDR3 region has 11 residues. V was cut by 3 bases and J by 7 bases, with 3 bases left in between. In DNA, the CDR3 is TGTGCCAGCAGTTTCGACGGGGAGCTGTTTTTT. This sequence encodes CASSFDGELFF.

This clonotype was seen repeatedly, ten times or more. The V call is TRBV6-6, the J call TRBJ2-3; the D gene is possibly TRBD2 (6 bases). Trimming shortened V by 2 bases and J by 3 bases, and 9 bases separated the two germline ends. Germline lookup yields CDR1 MNHNY and CDR2 SVGAGI (reference sequence). This CDR3 contains 14 residues. CDR3 coding DNA: TGTGCCAGCAGTTACCCAGGAGGGACAGATACGCAGTATTTT. It translates to CASSYPGGTDTQYF.

This clonotype occurred a few times. The chain combines TRBV11-3 with TRBJ2-1, with 14 bases lining up with TRBD2. The V gene end was trimmed by 4 bases and the J gene end by 1 base; junction bases not matched to a gene: 3. Germline CDR1 and CDR2: SGHNT and YENEEA. The CDR3 sequence is 17 residues long. The CDR3 loop reads CASSSRTSGRSYNEQFF. The DNA for the CDR3 is TGTGCCAGCAGCTCCAGGACTAGCGGGAGGTCCTACAATGAGCAGTTCTTC.

A few counts support this clonotype. This sequence joins TRBV3-1 and TRBJ2-1; 12 bases align to TRBD2. V dropped 4 bases and J dropped 4; count of bases not matched to a gene: 2. The CDR3 consists of 15 residues. CDR1 is LGHDT and CDR2 is YNNKEL in the germline V gene (reference sequence). CDR3 in DNA: TGTGCCAGCAGCCGGACTAGCGGGGCATACAATGAGCAGTTCTTC. This codes for CASSRTSGAYNEQFF.

V and J are TRBV3-1 and TRBJ2-1, with unresolved D. V was pared by 2 bases and J by 5 bases, with 7 bases between. This CDR3 contains 13 residues. Germline values: CDR1 LGHDT, CDR2 YNNKEL (reference sequence). The DNA of the CDR3 is TGTGCCAGCAGCCAAATCGACGACAATGAGCAGTTCTTC. Encoded protein: CASSQIDDNEQFF.

This clonotype was seen at least ten times. Given the absence of the conserved phenylalanine or tryptophan at the CDR3 end, a read error is likely. No DNA is shown, since the ends of the CDR3 on it are uncertain; the CDR3 is the one TCRdb lists. The chain links TRBV6-1 to TRBJ2-1; TRBD1 is the table's D call and was not checked against the DNA. The CDR3 length equals 13 residues, ends included. From germline, CDR1 is MNHNS and CDR2 SASEGT. CDR3: CASSEHPGPTPYS.